A single sample gave rise to the 29 T cell receptor beta chains below, sequenced in a study of shared clonotypes between healthy human individuals. CD8 cells regarded as naive lacked CD45RO, were positively chosen for CCR7, and omitted terminally differentiated effector memory CD45RA+ cells. Sequencing was performed with immunoSEQ multiplex PCR; in TCRdb, only in-frame clones are kept and a portion is missing. Of about 2.1 million clones listed, 93% are singletons. Sequenced material: naive CD8+ T cells from PBMCs. These receptors were taken from a young man in good health. Some clones in this sample may be carry-over from other donors' samples.

This clone was seen a single time. This chain uses TRBV28 with TRBJ2-7; TRBD2 matches 7 bases. The J segment lost 2 bases and the V segment lost 0 bases, leaving 4 bases of the junction unmatched. The CDR3 loop spans 15 amino acids. CDR1 is MDHEN and CDR2 is SYDVKM in the germline V gene. The CDR3 region is CASSLWGGQAYEQYF. Written as DNA, the CDR3 is TGTGCCAGCAGTTTATGGGGAGGGCAAGCCTACGAGCAGTACTTC.

The chain is built from TRBV9 and TRBJ2-7; the D is unclear. Germline V gene lookup returns CDR1 SGDLS and CDR2 YYNGEE. The V end lost 2 bases, the J end lost 7 bases, and 13 bases lay between the germline ends. CDR3 length equals 13 residues. CDR3 nucleotides: TGTGCCAGCAGCGTCGAACTGTCGGAGGAGCAGTACTTC. This translates into CASSVELSEEQYF.

V and J are TRBV4-1 and TRBJ2-7; no definite D call. The CDR3 has 14 residues. In germline, CDR1 is MGHRA, CDR2 YSYEKL. The V gene lost 2 bases and the J gene lost 3 bases, with 11 bases spanning the gap. The CDR3 protein is CASSQHSSGYEQYF. CDR3 DNA sequence: TGCGCCAGCAGCCAACACTCCTCGGGCTACGAGCAGTACTTC.

About this clone itself: Other nucleotide sequences from this sample produce the same CDR3. The V call is TRBV6-6, the J call TRBJ2-7, with TRBD1 matching over 7 bases. Germline CDR1 MNHNY, CDR2 SVGAGI (reference sequence). V lost 2 bases and J lost 5; bases outside the gene matches: 3. The CDR3 covers 13 residues. The CDR3 here is CASSYLGTDEQYF. The CDR3 DNA is TGTGCCAGCAGTTACCTTGGGACAGACGAGCAGTACTTC.

The CDR3 sequence: CASSEGIFYEQYF. Here the CDR3 DNA reads TGTGCCAGCAGTGAGGGAATCTTCTACGAGCAGTACTTC. V gene TRBV2 combines with J gene TRBJ2-7, with no clear D. The germline V gene has CDR1 SNHLY and CDR2 FYNNEI. With 3 bases removed from V and 3 bases from J, the gap between germline ends came to 9 bases. The CDR3 totals 13 residues.

This clone was detected once. The V call is TRBV2, the J call TRBJ1-1, with D hard to call. Deletions cut 1 base from V and 1 base from J, with 10 bases between. The germline gives CDR1 SNHLY, CDR2 FYNNEI. The CDR3 contains 15 residues. Here the CDR3 DNA reads TGTGCCAGCAGTGAAGGACGGCTGACGAACACTGAAGCTTTCTTT. Its protein product is CASSEGRLTNTEAFF.

This chain connects TRBV5-1 to TRBJ2-5; 7 bases fit TRBD1. The last part of the DNA fits TRBJ2-7 better; the J call may be wrong. Germline V lookup: CDR1 SGHRS, CDR2 YFSETQ. The CDR3 has 16 amino acids. CDR3 DNA: TGCGCCAGCAGCTTGTACGGCTGGGGACAGAAGAACGAGCAGTACTTC. Translating gives CASSLYGWGQKNEQYF.

This chain connects TRBV27 to TRBJ2-1, with unresolved D. Germline lookup yields CDR1 MNHEY and CDR2 SMNVEV (reference sequence). This CDR3 is 12 amino acids long. Trimming removed 3 bases from V and 15 bases from J, with 15 bases in between. CDR3 sequence (DNA): TGTGCCAGCAGTTTTAGCCCACCCCCCGGGTTCTTC. This sequence encodes CASSFSPPPGFF.

The chain has TRBV29-1 and TRBJ1-2; D remains ambiguous. The CDR3 is made up of 13 amino acids. Germline V gene sequence: CDR1 SQVTM, CDR2 ANQGSEA. V was clipped by 5 bases and J by 6 bases, with 16 bases between them. The CDR3 region is CSVLPSREDGYTF. The CDR3 bases are TGCAGCGTTCTCCCCTCGAGAGAGGATGGCTACACCTTC.

In its sample, this clone was seen once. The chain links TRBV29-1 to TRBJ2-2; D unresolved. Per germline, CDR1 SQVTM and CDR2 ANQGSEA. This CDR3 spans 15 amino acids. V was shortened by 2 bases and J by 2 bases, with 12 bases between the two germline ends. CDR3: CSVELVVDNTGELFF. The CDR3 region has the DNA TGCAGCGTTGAATTGGTAGTTGATAACACCGGGGAGCTGTTTTTT.

V gene TRBV7-9 combines with J gene TRBJ2-5; tentatively, D is TRBD2 (6 bases). The CDR3 spans 17 residues. Germline V lookup: CDR1 SEHNR, CDR2 FQNEAQ (reference sequence). The V end lost 2 bases, the J end lost 1 base, and 17 bases lay between the germline ends. CDR3 bases: TGTGCCAGCAGCTTAAGTGCGCTCGGACTAAGCCAAGAGACCCAGTACTTC. This codes for CASSLSALGLSQETQYF.

This chain uses TRBV5-6 with TRBJ1-2, with D possibly TRBD1 on 6 matching bases. Germline V gene sequence: CDR1 SGHDT, CDR2 YYEEEE. This CDR3 comprises 12 residues. V lost 4 bases to trimming and J lost 5 bases, with 9 bases between them. The CDR3, as DNA: TGTGCCAGCAGCCCCAGGGGATATGGCTACACCTTC. Encoded protein: CASSPRGYGYTF.

The J gene is TRBJ2-4, the V gene TRBV4-3; D is unresolved. Germline CDR1 and CDR2: LGHNA and YSLEER. This CDR3 contains 16 residues. Trimming stripped 0 bases from V and 0 bases from J, with 9 bases between. CDR3 nucleotide sequence: TGCGCCAGCAGCCAAGATTACCGGGTAGCCAAAAACATTCAGTACTTC. Translated: CASSQDYRVAKNIQYF.

Note on this clone: Other DNA sequences within the sample encode an identical CDR3. This chain connects TRBV11-2 to TRBJ2-2; D is unclear. Per germline, CDR1 SGHAT and CDR2 FQNNGV. The CDR3 is 13 residues long. V was trimmed by 1 base and J by 5 bases, leaving 5 bases between them. CDR3 bases: TGTGCCAGCAGCTTAGGGTATACCGGGGAGCTGTTTTTT. This encodes CASSLGYTGELFF.

This chain uses TRBV7-2 with TRBJ2-3; D is uncertain. V dropped 1 base and J dropped 1 base, with 12 bases sitting between them. From germline, CDR1 is SGHTA and CDR2 FQGNSA. The CDR3 has 16 amino acids. CDR3 region: CASSLGSSSRTDTQYF. The CDR3, as DNA: TGTGCCAGCAGCTTAGGTAGTAGCTCGCGCACAGATACGCAGTATTTT.

Concerning this clone itself: Other DNA sequences from this sample encode an identical CDR3 as well. This sequence joins TRBV19 and TRBJ2-7; 9 nucleotides line up with TRBD1. Germline assignment: CDR1 LNHDA and CDR2 SQIVND (reference sequence). V dropped 5 bases and J dropped 4; count of bases not matched to a gene: 6. The CDR3 spans 14 residues. DNA for the CDR3: TGTGCCAGTAGTCACGGGACAGGGACATACGAGCAGTACTTC. It codes for CASSHGTGTYEQYF.

V gene TRBV27 combines with J gene TRBJ2-1; no clear D gene. The V and J ends lost 4 bases and 8 bases respectively, with 6 bases between them. Germline lookup yields CDR1 MNHEY and CDR2 SMNVEV (reference sequence). The CDR3 length is 11 residues. The chain's CDR3 is CASSSTYEQFF. CDR3 nucleotide sequence: TGTGCCAGCAGTTCAACCTATGAGCAGTTCTTC.

This clone was seen just once. The chain combines TRBV30 with TRBJ1-2; no definite D call. The CDR3 consists of 13 residues. V was cut by 1 base and J by 4 bases, with 10 bases left in between. Germline CDR1 reads GTSNPN; CDR2 reads SVGIG (reference sequence). The CDR3 sequence is CAWSGGGRYGYTF. DNA of the CDR3: TGTGCCTGGAGTGGCGGAGGCCGCTATGGCTACACCTTC.

The chain carries TRBV21-1 and TRBJ1-4. TRBV21-1 constitutes a pseudogene. The CDR3 consists of 15 residues. The CDR3 DNA reads TGTGCCAGCAGCAAAGCACGGGACGGAAATGAAAAACTGTTTTTT. As protein: CASSKARDGNEKLFF.

The CDR3 DNA sequence: TGTGCCAGCAGCCCCTCTCTTTACAATGAGCAGTTCTTC. The encoded protein is CASSPSLYNEQFF. The genes are TRBV7-3 and TRBJ2-1; D uncertain. The CDR3 extends over 13 amino acids. Looked up from germline, CDR1 is SGHTA and CDR2 is FQGTGA. Deletions cut 5 bases from V and 4 bases from J, with 9 bases between.

V gene TRBV6-1 combines with J gene TRBJ1-1; D possibly corresponds to TRBD1 (6 bases). V was clipped by 7 bases and J by 2 bases, with 17 bases between them. CDR1 is MNHNS, CDR2 SASEGT, per germline. The CDR3 consists of 15 residues. CDR3 in amino acids: CASTWGAGRNTEAFF. In nucleotides, the CDR3 is TGTGCCAGCACCTGGGGGGCCGGGAGAAACACTGAAGCTTTCTTT.

The chain is built from TRBV9 and TRBJ2-4; maybe TRBD2 (5 bases). CDR3 length: 14 amino acids. Trimming removed 0 bases from V and 8 bases from J, with 12 bases in between. Germline V gives CDR1 SGDLS, CDR2 YYNGEE. The CDR3, as DNA: TGTGCCAGCAGCGTAGAGGGTCAGAGGGACATTCAGTACTTC. Its protein product is CASSVEGQRDIQYF.

J is TRBJ1-2 and V is TRBV9; the D gene is possibly TRBD1 (5 bases). V shed 0 bases and J shed 6 bases, with 12 bases lying between them. This CDR3 region has 14 residues. Per the germline V gene, CDR1 is SGDLS and CDR2 is YYNGEE. The chain's CDR3 is CASSVGWGTDGYTF. The CDR3 DNA is TGTGCCAGCAGCGTAGGCTGGGGGACTGATGGCTACACCTTC. The full variable domain, with the rest looked up from reference TRBV9 and TRBJ1-2, is DSGVTQTPKHLITATGQRVTLRCSPRSGDLSVYWYQQSLDQGLQFLIQYYNGEERAKGNILERFSAQQFPDLHSELNLSSLELGDSALYFCASSVGWGTDGYTFGSGTRLTVV.

The chain links TRBV27 to TRBJ2-2; D call uncertain. Germline V lookup: CDR1 MNHEY, CDR2 SMNVEV (reference sequence). Between the trimmed V and J ends, which lost 8 bases and 0 bases, there was a span of 13 bases. CDR3 length equals 15 residues. The CDR3 loop is CASRYGLSNTGELFF. DNA of the CDR3: TGTGCCAGCCGTTACGGTCTGTCGAACACCGGGGAGCTGTTTTTT.

V is TRBV10-3 and J is TRBJ1-1; possible D gene TRBD1, 5 bases. Germline V gene data show CDR1 as ENHRY and CDR2 as SYGVKD. The CDR3 consists of 12 residues. Trimming took off 8 bases at V and 7 bases at J, with 14 bases between the two ends. CDR3: CAIHDSRFEAFF. DNA of the CDR3: TGTGCCATCCATGACAGTCGATTTGAAGCTTTCTTT.

The gene calls are TRBV30 and TRBJ1-1; D is uncertain. Deletions cut 3 bases from V and 4 bases from J, with 9 bases between. Germline V gives CDR1 GTSNPN, CDR2 SVGIG (reference sequence). This CDR3 has 12 amino acids. CDR3 loop: CAWSSLSTEAFF. The CDR3 region has the DNA TGTGCCTGGAGCTCCTTGAGCACTGAAGCTTTCTTT. The full variable domain, rest sourced from reference TRBV30 and TRBJ1-1, is SQTIHQWPATLVQPVGSPLSLECTVEGTSNPNLYWYRQAAGRGLQLLFYSVGIGQISSEVPQNLSASRPQDRQFILSSKKLLLSDSGFYLCAWSSLSTEAFFGQGTRLTVV.

The V gene is TRBV27, the J gene TRBJ1-2, with D possibly matching TRBD1 (5 bases). The CDR3 length is 15 residues. Trimming removed 4 bases from V and 5 bases from J, with 17 bases in between. Germline V gene lookup returns CDR1 MNHEY and CDR2 SMNVEV (reference sequence). In nucleotides, the CDR3 is TGTGCCAGCAGTTCGCGGGGACCGGGCCTTTATGGCTACACCTTC. Its protein is CASSSRGPGLYGYTF.

The chain employs TRBV28 and TRBJ2-7, with D perhaps assigned TRBD1 or TRBD2 (5 bases each). The CDR3 has 17 amino acids. The V end was cut by 4 bases, the J end by 2 bases, with 21 bases between. Germline V gene sequence: CDR1 MDHEN, CDR2 SYDVKM. In nucleotides, the CDR3 is TGTGCCAGCAGTTCCTCTCCCTGGGGGAGTTTCACCTACGAGCAGTACTTC. Amino acids: CASSSSPWGSFTYEQYF.

This clone appeared a single time. The rearrangement joins TRBV28 to TRBJ2-5; no reliable D call. Trimming took off 6 bases at V and 6 bases at J, with 11 bases between the two ends. Germline CDR1 and CDR2: MDHEN and SYDVKM. The CDR3 runs to 12 residues. CDR3 nucleotides: TGTGCCAGCAGCCCCGGCAGGAAGACCCAGTACTTC. This translates into CASSPGRKTQYF.